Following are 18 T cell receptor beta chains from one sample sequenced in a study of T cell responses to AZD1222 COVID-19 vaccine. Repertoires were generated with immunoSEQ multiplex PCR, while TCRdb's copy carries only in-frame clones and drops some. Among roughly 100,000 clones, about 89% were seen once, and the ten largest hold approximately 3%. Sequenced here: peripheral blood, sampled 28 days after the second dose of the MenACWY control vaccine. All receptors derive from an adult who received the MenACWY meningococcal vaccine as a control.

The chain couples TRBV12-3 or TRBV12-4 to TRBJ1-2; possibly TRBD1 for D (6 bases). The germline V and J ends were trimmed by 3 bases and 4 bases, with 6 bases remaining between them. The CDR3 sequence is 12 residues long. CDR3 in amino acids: CASSLTGYGYTF. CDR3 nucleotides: TGTGCCAGCAGTTTGACAGGCTATGGCTACACCTTC.

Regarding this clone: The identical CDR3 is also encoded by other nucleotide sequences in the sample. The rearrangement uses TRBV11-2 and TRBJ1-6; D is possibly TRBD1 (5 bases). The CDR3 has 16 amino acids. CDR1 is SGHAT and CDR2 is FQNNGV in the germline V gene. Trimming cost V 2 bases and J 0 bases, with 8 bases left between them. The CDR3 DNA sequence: TGTGCCAGCAGCTTAAGACAGAGCTCCTATAATTCACCCCTCCACTTT. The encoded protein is CASSLRQSSYNSPLHF.

The CDR3 reads CASSSTQRGESYEQYF. Written as DNA, the CDR3 is TGTGCCAGCAGCTCCACCCAGCGGGGGGAATCCTACGAGCAGTACTTC. V usage is TRBV13 and J usage is TRBJ2-7, with 9 positions matching TRBD2. CDR1 PRHDT and CDR2 FYEKMQ come from the germline V gene (reference sequence). The CDR3 consists of 16 residues. Trimming at V came to 4 bases and at J to 1 base, leaving 8 bases not matched to a gene.

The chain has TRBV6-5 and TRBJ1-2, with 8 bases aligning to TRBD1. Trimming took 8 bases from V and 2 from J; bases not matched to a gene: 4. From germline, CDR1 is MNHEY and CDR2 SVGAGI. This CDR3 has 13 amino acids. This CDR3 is CASLDRENYGYTF. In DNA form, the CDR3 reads TGTGCCAGCCTGGACAGGGAAAACTATGGCTACACCTTC.

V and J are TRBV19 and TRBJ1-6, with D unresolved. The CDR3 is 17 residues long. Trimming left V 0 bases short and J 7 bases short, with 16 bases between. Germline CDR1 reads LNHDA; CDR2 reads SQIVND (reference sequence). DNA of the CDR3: TGTGCCAGTAGTATAGATCACGGGCAGGTTGGAAATTCACCCCTCCACTTT. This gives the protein CASSIDHGQVGNSPLHF.

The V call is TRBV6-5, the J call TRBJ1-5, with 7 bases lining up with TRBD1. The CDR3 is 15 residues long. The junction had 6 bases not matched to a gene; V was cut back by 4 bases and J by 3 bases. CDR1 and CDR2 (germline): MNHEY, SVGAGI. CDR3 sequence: CASSSLGQVNQPQHF. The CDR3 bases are TGTGCCAGCAGTTCTCTTGGACAGGTCAATCAGCCCCAGCATTTT.

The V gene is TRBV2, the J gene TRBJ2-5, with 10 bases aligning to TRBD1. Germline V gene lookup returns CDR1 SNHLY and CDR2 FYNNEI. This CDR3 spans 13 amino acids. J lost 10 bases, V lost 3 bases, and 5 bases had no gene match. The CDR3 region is CASSEGTGEVQYF. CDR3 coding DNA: TGTGCCAGCAGTGAGGGGACAGGGGAGGTCCAGTACTTC.

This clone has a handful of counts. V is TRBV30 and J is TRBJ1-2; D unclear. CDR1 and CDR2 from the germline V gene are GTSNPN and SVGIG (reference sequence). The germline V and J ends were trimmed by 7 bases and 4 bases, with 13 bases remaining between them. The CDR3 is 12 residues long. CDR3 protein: CALKTLFYGYTF. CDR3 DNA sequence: TGTGCCTTGAAAACTTTATTCTATGGCTACACCTTC.

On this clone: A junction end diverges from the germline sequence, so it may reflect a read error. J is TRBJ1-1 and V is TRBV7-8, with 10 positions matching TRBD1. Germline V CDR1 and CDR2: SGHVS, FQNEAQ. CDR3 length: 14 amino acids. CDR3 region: CASSPRTGGWVHRF. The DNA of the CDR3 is TGTGCCAGCAGCCCTCGGACAGGGGGTTGGGTTCATCGATTT.

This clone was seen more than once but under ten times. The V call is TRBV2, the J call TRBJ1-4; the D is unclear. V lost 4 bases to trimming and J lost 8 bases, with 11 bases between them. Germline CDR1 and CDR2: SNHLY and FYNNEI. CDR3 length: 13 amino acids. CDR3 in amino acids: CASSVREREKLFF. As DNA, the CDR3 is TGTGCCAGCAGTGTCCGCGAGCGGGAAAAACTGTTTTTT.

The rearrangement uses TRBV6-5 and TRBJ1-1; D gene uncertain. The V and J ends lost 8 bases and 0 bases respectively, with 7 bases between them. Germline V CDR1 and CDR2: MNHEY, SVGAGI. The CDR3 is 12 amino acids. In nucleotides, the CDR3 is TGTGCCAGCTTTTCGATGAACACTGAAGCTTTCTTT. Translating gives CASFSMNTEAFF.

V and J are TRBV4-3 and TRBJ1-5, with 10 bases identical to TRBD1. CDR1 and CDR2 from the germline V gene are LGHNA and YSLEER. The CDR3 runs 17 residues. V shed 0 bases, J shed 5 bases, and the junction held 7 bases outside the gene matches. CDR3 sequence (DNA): TGCGCCAGCAGCCAAGAAGCCTGGGGACAGGGGTATCAGCCCCAGCATTTT. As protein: CASSQEAWGQGYQPQHF.

CDR3 region: CASSLRSTGGAYEQYF. The CDR3 DNA sequence: TGTGCCAGCAGTCTCCGCAGTACCGGGGGGGCCTACGAGCAGTACTTC. This chain uses TRBV27 with TRBJ2-7, with 8 bases matching TRBD2. This CDR3 has 16 amino acids. V dropped 5 bases and J dropped 2; count of bases not matched to a gene: 11. Germline lookup yields CDR1 MNHEY and CDR2 SMNVEV (reference sequence).

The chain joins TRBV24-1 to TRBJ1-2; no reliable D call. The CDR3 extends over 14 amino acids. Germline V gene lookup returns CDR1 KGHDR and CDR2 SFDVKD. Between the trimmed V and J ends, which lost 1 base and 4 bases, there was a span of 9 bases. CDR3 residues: CATSDLRAGYGYTF. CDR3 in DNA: TGTGCCACCAGTGATTTAAGGGCTGGCTATGGCTACACCTTC.

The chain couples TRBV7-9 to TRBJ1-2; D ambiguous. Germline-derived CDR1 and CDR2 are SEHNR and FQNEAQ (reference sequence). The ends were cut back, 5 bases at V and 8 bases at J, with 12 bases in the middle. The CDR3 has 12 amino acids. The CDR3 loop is CASSAHLGGYTF. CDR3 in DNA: TGTGCCAGCAGCGCTCACTTGGGGGGCTACACCTTC. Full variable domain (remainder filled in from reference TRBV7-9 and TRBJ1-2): DTGVSQNPRHKITKRGQNVTFRCDPISEHNRLYWYRQTLGQGPEFLTYFQNEAQLEKSRLLSDRFSAERPKGSFSTLEIQRTEQGDSAMYLCASSAHLGGYTFGSGTRLTVV.

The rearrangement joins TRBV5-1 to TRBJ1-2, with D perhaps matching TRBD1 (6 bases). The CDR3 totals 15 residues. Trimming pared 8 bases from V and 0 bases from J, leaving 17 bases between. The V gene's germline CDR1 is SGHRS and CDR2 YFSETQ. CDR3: CASAPGGSTNYGYTF. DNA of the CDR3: TGCGCCAGTGCCCCCGGGGGCAGCACTAACTATGGCTACACCTTC.

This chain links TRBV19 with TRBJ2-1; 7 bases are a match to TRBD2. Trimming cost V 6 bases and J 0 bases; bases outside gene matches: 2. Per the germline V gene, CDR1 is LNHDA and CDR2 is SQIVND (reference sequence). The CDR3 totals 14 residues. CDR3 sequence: CASSGGYSYNEQFF. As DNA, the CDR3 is TGTGCCAGTAGCGGGGGGTACTCCTACAATGAGCAGTTCTTC.

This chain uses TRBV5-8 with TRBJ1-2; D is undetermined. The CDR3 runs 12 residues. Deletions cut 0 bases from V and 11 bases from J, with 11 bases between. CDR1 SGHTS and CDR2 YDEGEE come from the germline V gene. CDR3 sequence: CASSLVGRKYTF. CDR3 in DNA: TGTGCCAGCAGCTTGGTGGGGAGGAAATACACCTTC.